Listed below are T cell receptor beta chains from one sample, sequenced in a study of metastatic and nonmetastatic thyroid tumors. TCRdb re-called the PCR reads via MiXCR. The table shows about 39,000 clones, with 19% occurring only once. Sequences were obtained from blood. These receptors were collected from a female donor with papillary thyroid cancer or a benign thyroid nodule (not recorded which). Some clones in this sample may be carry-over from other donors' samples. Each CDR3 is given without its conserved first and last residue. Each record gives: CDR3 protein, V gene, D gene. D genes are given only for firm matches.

cdr3_aa: AWRTGFEKLF
v_call: TRBV30
d_call: NA

cdr3_aa: ASSSSGTSSSEQY
v_call: TRBV28
d_call: TRBD2

cdr3_aa: VSSFDSPGGSDTQY
v_call: TRBV11-2
d_call: NA

cdr3_aa: ASRKGLYEKY
v_call: TRBV10-2
d_call: NA

cdr3_aa: ATPRGRGRGPSSYEQY
v_call: TRBV10-1
d_call: TRBD2

cdr3_aa: ASSQQSDSYNSPLH
v_call: TRBV28
d_call: NA

cdr3_aa: SATDLAYEQY
v_call: TRBV20-1
d_call: NA

cdr3_aa: ASSSQGAGYGYT
v_call: TRBV11-1
d_call: TRBD1

cdr3_aa: ASGTGTGGREQY
v_call: TRBV6-1
d_call: TRBD1

cdr3_aa: ASSSLERETQY
v_call: TRBV19
d_call: NA

cdr3_aa: ASPRAPRGYT
v_call: TRBV19
d_call: NA

cdr3_aa: ASIKDSMNTEAF
v_call: TRBV5-1
d_call: NA

cdr3_aa: ASSLATSVTRRY
v_call: TRBV5-1
d_call: NA

cdr3_aa: ASSLGGTGIYEQY
v_call: TRBV7-8
d_call: TRBD1

cdr3_aa: ASSLRWGAPYNEQF
v_call: TRBV11-2
d_call: NA

cdr3_aa: ASSLGTGVNEQF
v_call: TRBV27
d_call: TRBD1

cdr3_aa: ASSQDGGYNSPLH
v_call: TRBV6-1
d_call: NA

cdr3_aa: ATSDRVPSGRDNEQF
v_call: TRBV24-1
d_call: TRBD2

cdr3_aa: SARPTGGVDEQY
v_call: TRBV20-1
d_call: TRBD1